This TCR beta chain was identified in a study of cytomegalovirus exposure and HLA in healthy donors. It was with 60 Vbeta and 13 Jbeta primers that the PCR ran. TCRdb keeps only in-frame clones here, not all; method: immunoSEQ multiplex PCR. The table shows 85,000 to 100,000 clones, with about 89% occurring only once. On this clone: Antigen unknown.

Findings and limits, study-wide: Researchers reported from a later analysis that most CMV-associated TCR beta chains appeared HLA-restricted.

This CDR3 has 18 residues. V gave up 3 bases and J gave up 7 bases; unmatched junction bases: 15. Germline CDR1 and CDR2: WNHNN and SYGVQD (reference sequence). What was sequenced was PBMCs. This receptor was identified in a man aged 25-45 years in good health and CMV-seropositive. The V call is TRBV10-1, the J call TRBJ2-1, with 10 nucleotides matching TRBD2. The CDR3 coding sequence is TGCGCCAGCAGTGATGCCGGGACTAGCGAGCCCAGGAAGAATGAGCAGTTCTTC. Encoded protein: CASSDAGTSEPRKNEQFF.